This TCR beta chain was sequenced for a study of cytomegalovirus exposure and HLA in healthy donors (dated by TCRdb to 2017 to 2019). Background on the whole study: According to an earlier analysis of around 600 of the donors, about 170 million T cells yielded some 120 million unique TCR beta sequences and approximately 300 Gb of sequence data. An early release covering 500 to 750 HLA-typed donors comprised around 300 gigabases of sequencing data and 65 million to 100 million unique TCR sequences. To predict cytomegalovirus infection status, the study combined high-throughput TCR immunosequencing, statistical association of individual TCRs with disease status, and machine learning. Donor age, sex, ethnicity and CMV serostatus were compiled alongside the repertoire data. Along with the approximately 700-subject first cohort, a separate validation cohort of over 90 different subjects was used. Of the roughly 400 genotyped donors, 65% to 90% fell in the genetic ancestry cluster associated with self-reported Caucasian donors. Four to six DR-DQ haplotypes were handled as single units for association and clustering because linkage in the cohort was strong. The study used immunosequencing to profile the T cell repertoires of several hundred subjects and linked those repertoires to cytomegalovirus serostatus. In a later genetic analysis, genome-wide SNP genotypes for about three fifths of the roughly 670 donors were used, and that subset was treated as a discovery cohort. All discovery cohort repertoires had been generated using a single sequencing platform. The number of donors typed differed by locus, with about 620-630 for A, B, C, DRB1 and DQB1, around 520 for DQA1, 600 to 610 for DPA1, and some 440 for DPB1. To decide whether each TCR beta V gene segment behaved as functional or pseudogenic, an earlier analysis of over 500 of the donors relied on high-throughput TCR beta sequencing. HLA typing covered class I and class II loci at four-digit resolution. In the later analysis, no new phenotypic data were used to find candidate immune exposures; instead, reliance was placed on TCR beta sequences and their occurrence across donors. On average, roughly 240,000 unique TCR beta nucleotide sequences were sequenced per donor among about 400 genotyped donors of the cohort, with around 19% of those sequences being non-productive. To study patterns of TCR occurrence, a later analysis re-analyzed previously published TCR beta repertoires from around 700 donors and added high-resolution HLA genotyping. The study was designed to test whether signatures of past pathogen exposure could be identified by cataloging public T cell receptors. Findings and caveats that apply to the study as a whole: Most CMV-associated TCR beta chains appeared to be HLA-restricted in a later analysis, and the HLA associations seemed to be driven largely by CMV exposure. Some IMGT-functional V segments, including TRBV6-2 and TRBV6-3, could not be distinguished by the 87-base-pair reads and were therefore excluded. In a later analysis, TCR association rates were found to vary across HLA loci, with the most associated TCRs seen for DRB1 alleles and the fewest for HLA-C alleles. A further reported finding was that TCR beta sequences accurately predicted the HLA-A and HLA-B alleles for most subjects in the first cohort. A group of highly shared sequence variants was considered likely to be a technical artifact of the sequencing pipeline. In a later analysis, HLA-associated TCR beta chains were found to be more clonally expanded and to have lower generation probabilities than equally common non-associated chains. In a later genetic analysis, fewer N-insertions in productive TCRs were reported among donors in an Asian-associated ancestry cluster than the roughly 710-donor mean. An earlier analysis of some 560 of the donors showed that most TCR beta V segments appeared in productive rearrangements either about 87% or about 30% of the time, which broadly matched IMGT annotations. This cohort had only TCR beta chains sequenced, and the lack of alpha or paired-chain data limited which features could be detected. While some public TCRs were present in many individuals, most TCR sequences turned up only very rarely across donors. A later analysis reported that several top co-occurrence clusters appeared linked to parvovirus B19, influenza, CMV and Epstein-Barr virus. The classifier was reported to diagnose cytomegalovirus status with high specificity and sensitivity in both the original cohort and the validation cohort. Linkage disequilibrium might explain the correlated functional status among segregating V segments, but an unknown experimental factor could not be ruled out. In the study, about 150 TCR beta chains were listed as associated with cytomegalovirus. Roughly uniform sequencing depth across donors was assumed in presence/absence analyses, although this assumption may not hold. The authors suggested that the approach could potentially be generalized to other disease states and immunological phenotypes. Because counts were too low, more than 15 rarely observed V segments, including chromosome 9 orphons, were left out of the earlier analysis of roughly 600 of the donors. In a later genetic analysis, a missense DCLRE1C variant was associated with V-gene and J-gene trimming of TCR beta chains, and the association was replicated in an independent cohort. HLA typing was unavailable for some donors at each locus, so association tests used only the typed subset. When HLA alleles, especially DR and DQ, strongly co-occurred, attributing TCR associations to individual alleles was difficult. In vitro tests confirmed that a few of the cytomegalovirus-associated TCR beta chains recognize cytomegalovirus antigens. At a false discovery rate of 0.05, a later analysis linked around 15,000 TCR beta sequences to specific HLA alleles. Immune exposure information for the cohort was limited to CMV serostatus.

The library was produced with the immunoSEQ multiplex PCR assay. The multiplex PCR relied on a mix of 60 forward primers for TCR Vbeta segments and 13 reverse primers for TCR Jbeta segments. A multiplex PCR assay on genomic DNA amplified the CDR3 region of rearranged TCR beta genes. Amplified TCR beta libraries were sequenced as 87-base-pair reads on the Illumina HiSeq System. The study's own analysis went as follows. Across the 700 or so repertoires, a later analysis counted 75 million to 90 million unique TCR beta chains, 9 million to 14 million of which were shared by at least two donors. Raw reads were error-corrected and collapsed into unique sequences with a nearest-neighbor algorithm that merged closely related sequences to remove PCR and sequencing errors. CDR3 sequences were aligned to IMGT reference sequences to assign V, D and J gene segments. Each retained sequence needed at least a six-nucleotide match to both a V gene segment and a J gene segment. Rearrangements were called productive when the CDR3 lacked stop codons and stayed in frame with V and J; all others were non-productive. Following IMGT convention, CDR3 was defined as the stretch from the second conserved V-encoded cysteine up to the conserved J-encoded phenylalanine. Sequences without an unambiguous match to a single V gene segment were excluded from the earlier analysis of 450 to 750 of the donors. An earlier analysis of 550 to 650 of the donors classified V segments as functional when productive rearrangements were above 56.7% and as segregating when the standard deviation between donors was above 5%. A statistical classification framework was developed to diagnose cytomegalovirus status using the catalog of TCR beta chain sequences. V and J gene assignment, in a later analysis, came from comparing TCR nucleotide sequences with IMGT/GENE-DB human TR gene sequences. The TCRdist pipeline was used in a later analysis to assign CDR3 sequences and most-parsimonious VDJ recombination scenarios. In a later analysis, each TCR beta chain was defined by its CDR3 amino acid sequence together with its V-gene family, and reads without a unique V-gene family were excluded. In a later analysis, approximately 640 highly shared, low-generation-probability nucleotide sequences were removed to address suspected cross-contamination and a sequencing artifact. In a later analysis, a clonal expansion index was calculated for each public chain from normalized within-repertoire ranks of inferred template counts. A later analysis computed generation probabilities with a VDJ recombination model fitted to out-of-frame rearrangements, and checked the results against IGoR. In a later analysis, TCR-TCR, TCR-HLA and TCR-CMV co-occurrence was scored with hypergeometric tests, and a repertoire-size bias correction was applied to TCR pairs. A later analysis estimated false discovery rates by permuting HLA or CMV assignments 20 times. In a later analysis, co-occurring TCRs were grouped using DBSCAN, with TCRdist sequence similarity added in when clustering inside HLA-allele-positive subsets. Repertoires with fewer than 30,000 or more than 120,000 public chains, plus five repertoires with anomalous nucleotide sharing, were excluded from co-occurrence clustering. This immuneACCESS table, as held by TCRdb, lists in-frame sequences with V and J called but not all clones. Of the missing ones, under half trace to an unresolved V gene in checked studies; the others have no known cause. That table gives V, J and clone size, and the DNA gave D and trimming. Present in this sample are some 200,000 clones, 82% of which were seen just once. Of the sample, 2.5% to 3.5% is held by the ten largest clones.

CDR1 and CDR2, per the germline V gene (reference sequence), are LNHDA and SQIVND. The CDR3 runs 16 residues from the cysteine to the phenylalanine. The retained sequence is limited to the CDR3, 48 bases, with the frame set at the first base. Cut back by 4 bases and 1 base, the V and J ends lie 16 bases apart. In total, 500 to 700 healthy bone marrow donors made up the cohort. At the time of sampling, every cohort member was nominally healthy, though immune exposures that went unrecorded were likely present. The donor tested CMV seronegative and was one of the 352 seronegative cohort members. A peripheral blood sample was provided by each donor, and peripheral blood mononuclear cells were used for TCR beta sequencing. The Qiagen DNeasy Blood Extraction Kit was used to extract genomic DNA from the blood cell samples. In regard to this clone: The antigen this receptor binds is unknown. No qualities accompany the bases; no much larger clone lies one base away.

The sample was PBMCs. This TCR came from a woman aged 40 to 49 in good health and CMV-seronegative. The V and J genes are TRBV19 and TRBJ1-1; 5 matching bases give a weak D call of TRBD1. Read as DNA, the sequence is TGTGCCAGTAGTACTCGCGGGGGGATCCGGAACACTGAAGCTTTCTTT. Its translation reads: CASSTRGGIRNTEAFF.